The clone carrying this T cell receptor (beta chain) was counted between two and nine times. CDR3 length: 13 amino acids. Trimming removed 7 bases at V and 1 base at J, with 13 bases between. Germline V gene lookup returns CDR1 SQVTM and CDR2 ANQGSEA. This sample's time point: newly diagnosed GD, antithyroid drugs for less than 3 months. Extracted RNA from PBMCs served as the source of the TCR library. The data are from a study of regulatory T cells in long-lasting Graves disease. In building TCR beta libraries, iRepertoire HTBI primers were used together with Arm-PCR of CDR3 regions. TCRdb re-derived calls from the multiplex PCR reads in MiXCR, one entry per CDR3 protein. The profile shows about 540,000 distinct CDR3 sequences, approximately 13% of them singletons. These data also formed part of another study, on T cells in Graves' hyperthyroidism and ophthalmopathy.

This chain uses TRBV29-1 with TRBJ1-1; no firm D call. Specimen: peripheral blood mononuclear cells (PBMCs), collected at new diagnosis, from a patient treated with antithyroid drugs. The TCR originated in a man aged 25 to 45 with Graves disease. In DNA, the CDR3 is TGCAGCGCCTCAAGGACTGAGAACACTGAAGCTTTCTTT. Its protein product is CSASRTENTEAFF.